These T cell receptor beta chains were read from a single sample in a study of shared clonotypes between healthy human individuals. Profiling relied on immunoSEQ multiplex PCR, and the TCRdb table lists in-frame clones only, not all of them. The sample gives approximately 1.5 million clones, 98% of which show up once; less than 0.55% is in the top ten. The sequenced sample consisted of naive CD4+ T cells sorted from blood. The receptors were gathered from a man between 25 and 39 years old in good health. CDR3s include the opening cysteine and the closing phenylalanine or tryptophan. A D gene is named only where the DNA matches it firmly. Size values are once, few and many counts, or a class for expanded clones, and some rows have none.

V	size	J	length	D	CDR3	DNA
TRBV6-6	NA	TRBJ2-1	16	TRBD2	CASGSTSGSHPNEQFF	TGTGCCAGCGGCTCGACTAGCGGGAGCCACCCGAATGAGCAGTTCTTC
TRBV28	NA	TRBJ1-5	15	TRBD1	CASSPRTGTAQPQHF	TGTGCCAGCAGTCCGAGGACAGGGACAGCTCAGCCCCAGCATTTT
TRBV10-3	NA	TRBJ2-2	14	TRBD1	CAINHRGKAGELFF	TGTGCCATCAACCACAGGGGGAAGGCCGGGGAGCTGTTTTTT
TRBV10-3	NA	TRBJ2-1	14	TRBD1	CASSGTGISNEQFF	TGTGCCAGCTCCGGGACAGGGATAAGCAATGAGCAGTTCTTC
TRBV2	NA	TRBJ1-2	13	NA	CASSEARGYGYTF	TGTGCCAGCAGTGAAGCCAGGGGCTATGGCTACACCTTC
TRBV9	few	TRBJ2-1	18	TRBD2	CASSVDPALAGEKLEQFF	TGTGCCAGCAGCGTAGATCCCGCCCTAGCGGGAGAAAAACTTGAGCAGTTCTTC
TRBV2	NA	TRBJ2-1	13	TRBD2	CATRPLAYNEQFF	TGTGCCACCCGGCCACTAGCGTACAATGAGCAGTTCTTC
TRBV19	NA	TRBJ1-2	15	NA	CASSIDSGGIGGYTF	TGTGCCAGTAGTATAGATTCTGGCGGAATCGGTGGCTACACCTTC
TRBV29-1	NA	TRBJ2-3	14	NA	CSVRTDTSTDTQYF	TGCAGCGTCAGGACGGACACTAGCACAGATACGCAGTATTTT
TRBV5-1	NA	TRBJ2-1	15	NA	CASSAGGGSYNEQFF	TGCGCCAGCAGCGCCGGGGGCGGGAGTTACAATGAGCAGTTCTTC
TRBV15	NA	TRBJ2-1	13	NA	CATSRIGGNEQFF	TGTGCCACCAGCAGGATAGGGGGGAATGAGCAGTTCTTC
TRBV5-1	NA	TRBJ2-7	13	TRBD1	CASSRDRGLEQYF	TGCGCCAGCAGCCGGGACAGGGGATTGGAGCAGTACTTC
TRBV18	NA	TRBJ2-1	11	NA	CASSPHDEQFF	TGTGCCAGCTCACCACACGATGAGCAGTTCTTC
TRBV29-1	NA	TRBJ2-7	15	NA	CSVVRFGGGRNEQYF	TGCAGCGTCGTAAGATTTGGGGGCGGGAGAAACGAGCAGTACTTC
TRBV5-1	NA	TRBJ1-1	14	NA	CASSTTGGDTEAFF	TGCGCCAGCAGCACCACGGGAGGGGACACTGAAGCTTTCTTT
TRBV5-1	NA	TRBJ2-1	16	NA	CASSLETGSPMWEQFF	TGCGCCAGCAGCTTGGAAACAGGCTCTCCAATGTGGGAGCAGTTCTTC
TRBV5-4	NA	TRBJ2-7	16	NA	CASSLPTSRGTYEQYF	TGTGCCAGCAGCTTGCCTACGTCTAGGGGTACCTACGAGCAGTACTTC
TRBV6-6	NA	TRBJ2-2	14	NA	CASSLVQFTGELFF	TGTGCCAGCAGTCTCGTACAGTTCACCGGGGAGCTGTTTTTT
TRBV27	NA	TRBJ2-7	21	TRBD2	CASSSRWTSGRALGESYEQYF	TGTGCCAGCAGTTCCCGATGGACTAGCGGGAGGGCCCTCGGCGAGTCCTACGAGCAGTACTTC
TRBV9	NA	TRBJ2-3	14	NA	CASSPRPGTDTQYF	TGTGCCAGCAGCCCCCGTCCAGGGACAGATACGCAGTATTTT
TRBV5-1	NA	TRBJ2-5	15	NA	CASSLVPRGEETQYF	TGCGCCAGCAGCTTGGTTCCCAGGGGGGAAGAGACCCAGTACTTC
TRBV5-1	once	TRBJ2-3	16	NA	CASSLEGPTITDTQYF	TGCGCCAGCAGCTTGGAGGGACCCACAATCACAGATACGCAGTATTTT
TRBV13	NA	TRBJ1-1	14	NA	CASSLSRRAAEAFF	TGTGCCAGCAGCTTAAGTAGAAGGGCGGCTGAAGCTTTCTTT
TRBV18	NA	TRBJ2-3	16	TRBD2	CASSPPAGVGTDTQYF	TGTGCCAGCTCACCACCAGCGGGAGTCGGAACAGATACGCAGTATTTT
TRBV7-2	NA	TRBJ1-5	14	NA	CASSLGGSPLAQHF	TGTGCCAGCAGCTTGGGGGGATCTCCATTGGCCCAGCATTTT
TRBV19	NA	TRBJ2-7	14	TRBD2	CASQIAGGPYEQYF	TGTGCCAGTCAGATAGCGGGAGGGCCCTACGAGCAGTACTTC
TRBV19	NA	TRBJ2-5	15	NA	CASSIAGSAQETQYF	TGTGCCAGTAGTATCGCGGGGAGTGCGCAAGAGACCCAGTACTTC
TRBV30	NA	TRBJ2-7	13	NA	CAWRQRNGYEQYF	TGTGCCTGGAGACAACGAAACGGCTACGAGCAGTACTTC
TRBV14	NA	TRBJ2-1	18	TRBD2	CASSPGTSGWDSYNEQFF	TGTGCCAGCAGCCCCGGGACTAGCGGGTGGGACTCCTACAATGAGCAGTTCTTC
TRBV5-5	NA	TRBJ2-5	15	TRBD1	CASSLAGTGVRTQYF	TGTGCCAGCAGCTTGGCCGGGACAGGCGTACGGACCCAGTACTTC
TRBV2	NA	TRBJ2-7	15	NA	CASSEVGQGFYEQYF	TGTGCCAGCAGTGAAGTCGGCCAGGGGTTCTACGAGCAGTACTTC
TRBV18	NA	TRBJ1-4	15	TRBD1	CASSPKTGGNEKLFF	TGTGCCAGCTCACCAAAGACAGGGGGGAATGAAAAACTGTTTTTT
TRBV7-9	NA	TRBJ2-5	13	NA	CASSLEVQETQYF	TGTGCCAGCAGCTTAGAGGTCCAAGAGACCCAGTACTTC
TRBV5-4	NA	TRBJ2-3	15	TRBD2	CASSLTGGLGDTQYF	TGTGCCAGCAGCTTGACGGGAGGGCTTGGGGATACGCAGTATTTT
TRBV4-1	NA	TRBJ1-4	16	TRBD1	CASSQDPRGRREKLFF	TGCGCCAGCAGCCAAGATCCCAGGGGGCGAAGGGAAAAACTGTTTTTT
TRBV7-9	NA	TRBJ1-2	15	NA	CASSLTASLSYGYTF	TGTGCCAGCAGCTTAACGGCCAGCCTTTCCTATGGCTACACCTTC
TRBV30	NA	TRBJ1-5	16	NA	CAWGRRGSGPNQPQHF	TGTGCCTGGGGACGAAGGGGATCCGGACCAAATCAGCCCCAGCATTTT
TRBV4-2	NA	TRBJ1-5	17	TRBD1	CASSQDHYRQGNQPQHF	TGTGCCAGCAGCCAAGACCACTATAGACAGGGGAATCAGCCCCAGCATTTT
TRBV29-1	once	TRBJ1-1	13	NA	CSVAKLMNTEAFF	TGCAGCGTTGCCAAACTAATGAACACTGAAGCTTTCTTT
TRBV7-3	NA	TRBJ2-1	14	TRBD2	CASSSGGSYNEQFF	TGTGCCAGCAGCTCCGGGGGGTCCTACAATGAGCAGTTCTTC
TRBV11-2	NA	TRBJ2-2	17	TRBD1	CASSWHGTGAGTGELFF	TGTGCCAGCAGCTGGCATGGTACAGGGGCGGGCACCGGGGAGCTGTTTTTT
TRBV28	NA	TRBJ2-3	18	TRBD2	CASSSGFWGEGLTDTQYF	TGTGCCAGCAGTTCGGGATTCTGGGGGGAGGGCCTAACAGATACGCAGTATTTT
TRBV19	once	TRBJ2-7	13	NA	CASSVGYSYEQYF	TGTGCCAGTAGTGTCGGCTACTCCTACGAGCAGTACTTC
TRBV7-2	once	TRBJ2-7	19	TRBD1	CASSIAIHRIGRQGYEQYF	TGTGCCAGCTCGATCGCGATCCATAGGATCGGGAGACAGGGGTACGAGCAGTACTTC
TRBV7-6	NA	TRBJ2-2	15	TRBD1	CASSLTGPNTGELFF	TGTGCCAGCAGCTTGACAGGGCCCAACACCGGGGAGCTGTTTTTT
TRBV19	NA	TRBJ1-5	15	TRBD1	CASSIQGAQVQPQHF	TGTGCCAGTAGTATACAGGGGGCGCAGGTTCAGCCCCAGCATTTT
TRBV10-1	NA	TRBJ2-3	14	NA	CASSESGLPDTQYF	TGCGCCAGCAGTGAGTCGGGACTCCCGGATACGCAGTATTTT
TRBV7-9	NA	TRBJ2-5	14	NA	CASSLEGRWETQYF	TGTGCCAGCAGCCTTGAGGGGAGATGGGAGACCCAGTACTTC
TRBV5-5	NA	TRBJ2-7	15	NA	CASSTLRALYYEQYF	TGTGCCAGCAGCACCCTGAGGGCCCTCTACTACGAGCAGTACTTC
TRBV5-1	NA	TRBJ2-5	14	NA	CASSLGGLSETQYF	TGCGCCAGCAGCTTGGGTGGGCTTTCGGAGACCCAGTACTTC
TRBV7-9	NA	TRBJ1-1	15	NA	CASSLMAGEDTEAFF	TGTGCCAGCAGCTTAATGGCAGGGGAGGACACTGAAGCTTTCTTT
TRBV11-3	NA	TRBJ2-2	18	TRBD2	CASSLGRTSWWETGELFF	TGTGCCAGCAGCTTAGGCCGGACTAGCTGGTGGGAGACCGGGGAGCTGTTTTTT